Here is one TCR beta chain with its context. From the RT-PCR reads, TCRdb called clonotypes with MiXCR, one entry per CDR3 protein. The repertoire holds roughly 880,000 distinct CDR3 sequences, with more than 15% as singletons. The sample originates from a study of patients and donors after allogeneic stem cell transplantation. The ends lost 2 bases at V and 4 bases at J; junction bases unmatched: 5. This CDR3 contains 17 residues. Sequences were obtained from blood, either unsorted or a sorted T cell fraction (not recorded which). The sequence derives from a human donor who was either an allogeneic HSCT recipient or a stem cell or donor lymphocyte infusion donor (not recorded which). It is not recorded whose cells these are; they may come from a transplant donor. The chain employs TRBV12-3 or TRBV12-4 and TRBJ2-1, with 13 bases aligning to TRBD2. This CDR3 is CASSLSGGLAGYNEQFF. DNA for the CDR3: TGTGCCAGCAGTTTAAGTGGGGGACTAGCGGGGTACAATGAGCAGTTCTTC.